This TCR beta chain was recovered during a study of T cell changes during pregnancy in multiple sclerosis. This clone was observed once. Germline V gene sequence: CDR1 MNHEY, CDR2 SMNVEV (reference sequence). This CDR3 has 12 amino acids. Trimming pared 9 bases from V and 2 bases from J, leaving 8 bases between. The repertoire was sequenced with immunoSEQ multiplex PCR; TCRdb's copy has only in-frame clones and lacks some. The sample has about 38,000 clones; around 90% are singletons. The clonotype originates from a female donor in good health, enrolled as a control in a pregnancy study. Here the sequenced sample was CD4+ T cells from peripheral blood mononuclear cells, taken after pregnancy. The chain joins TRBV27 to TRBJ2-4; D gene unclear. The CDR3 sequence: CASRSTKNIQYF. DNA for the CDR3: TGTGCCAGTCGCTCTACCAAAAACATTCAGTACTTC.